This record covers a single TCR beta chain. This entry belongs to a study of blood T cell repertoires in COVID-19. About the study: In each case, the material was cDNA or gDNA derived from T cells, B-cell-depleted T cells, or PBMCs.

Germline V gives CDR1 MNHNS, CDR2 SASEGT. This CDR3 has 13 amino acids. Trimming removed 7 bases from V and 8 bases from J; junction bases left unmatched: 4. The protocol was immunoSEQ multiplex PCR, while the TCRdb copy is restricted to in-frame clones and leaves out a portion. The sample holds over 100,000 clones, roughly 87% seen once. This sequence originates from a woman aged 45-59 years with COVID-19, enrolled during active disease. Sequenced sample: peripheral blood. V usage is TRBV6-1 and J usage is TRBJ1-6; 8 bases are a match to TRBD1. Written as DNA, the CDR3 is TGTGCCAGCATCGGACAGGGTGATTCACCCCTCCACTTT. Its translation is CASIGQGDSPLHF.